Listed below are T cell receptor beta chains from one sample, sequenced in a study of shared clonotypes between healthy human individuals. Sequencing used immunoSEQ multiplex PCR; TCRdb keeps in-frame clones, though not all of them. The data show approximately 1.9 million clones, just under 95% seen once. The material sequenced was naive CD8+ T cells from PBMCs. These receptors originate from a man aged 18 to 29 in good health. Some clones in this sample may be carry-over from other donors' samples. The CDR3 runs from the conserved cysteine through the conserved F or W. Fields, in order: CDR3 protein, CDR3 DNA, D gene, CDR3 length, clone size, J gene, V gene. A D gene is named only where the DNA matches it firmly. A clone size is listed for some rows: how often the clone was seen (once, few, many), or a class if it is expanded.

CDR3aa: CASSPLGGRQETQYF
CDR3nt: TGTGCCAGCAGTCCGCTGGGGGGTCGGCAAGAGACCCAGTACTTC
d_gene: -
len: 15
abundance: once
j_gene: TRBJ2-5
v_gene: TRBV16

CDR3aa: CASSYIPGGQETQYF
CDR3nt: TGTGCCAGCAGTTACATCCCAGGGGGCCAAGAGACCCAGTACTTC
d_gene: TRBD1
len: 15
abundance: -
j_gene: TRBJ2-5
v_gene: TRBV6-6

CDR3aa: CASSPLSGDTMTQYF
CDR3nt: TGTGCCAGCAGCCCTCTCTCGGGAGACACGATGACCCAGTACTTC
d_gene: -
len: 15
abundance: -
j_gene: TRBJ2-5
v_gene: TRBV5-6

CDR3aa: CASSQWPKGPREAFF
CDR3nt: TGTGCCAGCAGTCAATGGCCCAAGGGACCGCGTGAAGCTTTCTTT
d_gene: -
len: 15
abundance: -
j_gene: TRBJ1-1
v_gene: TRBV25-1

CDR3aa: CASRRSGRHTGELFF
CDR3nt: TGTGCCAGCAGACGCAGCGGGAGACACACCGGGGAGCTGTTTTTT
d_gene: TRBD2
len: 15
abundance: -
j_gene: TRBJ2-2
v_gene: TRBV6-1

CDR3aa: CASSLVRSYEQYF
CDR3nt: TGTGCCAGCAGCTTAGTTAGGTCCTACGAGCAGTACTTC
d_gene: -
len: 13
abundance: -
j_gene: TRBJ2-7
v_gene: TRBV7-9

CDR3aa: CASSQNQELNTEAFF
CDR3nt: TGTGCCAGCAGCCAGAACCAGGAACTGAACACTGAAGCTTTCTTT
d_gene: -
len: 15
abundance: -
j_gene: TRBJ1-1
v_gene: TRBV5-4

CDR3aa: CAISESVSGFTDTQYF
CDR3nt: TGTGCCATCAGTGAGTCGGTTTCAGGGTTCACAGATACGCAGTATTTT
d_gene: -
len: 16
abundance: -
j_gene: TRBJ2-3
v_gene: TRBV10-3

CDR3aa: CASSFFRVINEQYF
CDR3nt: TGTGCCAGCAGTTTTTTCAGGGTGATCAACGAGCAGTACTTC
d_gene: -
len: 14
abundance: -
j_gene: TRBJ2-7
v_gene: TRBV28

CDR3aa: CASSYSVILNTGELFF
CDR3nt: TGTGCCAGCAGTTATTCGGTGATTCTGAACACCGGGGAGCTGTTTTTT
d_gene: -
len: 16
abundance: -
j_gene: TRBJ2-2
v_gene: TRBV6-5

CDR3aa: CASSLAGTGSTDTQYF
CDR3nt: TGTGCCAGCAGCTTAGCGGGGACAGGGTCCACAGATACGCAGTATTTT
d_gene: TRBD1
len: 16
abundance: -
j_gene: TRBJ2-3
v_gene: TRBV11-1